This entry lists 26 T cell receptor beta chains sequenced from one sample in a study of shared clonotypes between healthy human individuals (dated by TCRdb to the early 2020s). The library was prepared using the immunoSEQ multiplex PCR assay. TCRdb carries this immuneACCESS record with in-frame sequences only. Its versions omit some clonotypes, under half of them owing to an unresolved V gene in the studies checked, with the rest unexplained. The sample table shows 2 million to 3 million clones, and over 85% are seen once. In total, the top ten clones hold 0.36% of the sample. Sequenced input: naive CD4+ T cells from PBMCs. This specimen's cell subset or site label, per the study, means: CD45RA+ positively selected. Every receptor here comes from a young man in good health. Some clones in this sample may be carry-over from other donors' samples.

The V gene is TRBV19, the J gene TRBJ1-1, with D perhaps matching TRBD1 (5 bases). V was shortened by 3 bases and J by 0 bases, with 11 bases between the two germline ends. CDR3 length: 15 amino acids. Germline assignment: CDR1 LNHDA and CDR2 SQIVND (reference sequence). The CDR3 reads CASSMEAGLNTEAFF. For the CDR3, the DNA is TGTGCCAGTAGTATGGAGGCAGGGTTGAACACTGAAGCTTTCTTT.

The V call is TRBV9, the J call TRBJ1-4; 7 bases agree with TRBD1. The junction had 3 bases not matched to a gene; V was cut back by 4 bases and J by 12 bases. CDR3 length: 11 amino acids. In germline, CDR1 is SGDLS, CDR2 YYNGEE. The CDR3: CASSPGTELFF. As DNA, the CDR3 is TGTGCCAGCAGCCCCGGGACAGAACTGTTTTTT.

The V and J genes are TRBV6-5 and TRBJ1-4, with unresolved D. CDR1 is MNHEY, CDR2 SVGAGI, per germline. The CDR3 length is 10 residues. V was trimmed by 6 bases and J by 7 bases, leaving 3 bases between them. CDR3 loop: CASRGEKLFF. In DNA, the CDR3 is TGTGCCAGCAGGGGTGAAAAACTGTTTTTT.

The chain recombines TRBV28 with TRBJ2-1; 9 nucleotides align to TRBD1. With V trimmed by 7 bases and J by 7 bases, 11 bases remained unmatched. CDR1 is MDHEN, CDR2 SYDVKM, per germline. The length of the CDR3 is 15 residues. The CDR3 protein is CASNRPGQGMNEQFF. In DNA form, the CDR3 reads TGTGCCAGCAATCGACCGGGACAGGGAATGAATGAGCAGTTCTTC.

As to this clone: At the DNA level, this CDR3 is encoded by other sequences in the same sample as well. The rearrangement uses TRBV18 and TRBJ1-5; no firm D call. There are 13 residues in the CDR3. Looked up from germline, CDR1 is KGHSH and CDR2 is LQKENI. Trimming removed 3 bases at V and 2 bases at J, with 5 bases between. Written as DNA, the CDR3 is TGTGCCAGCTCACCTAATGGCAATCAGCCCCAGCATTTT. The encoded protein is CASSPNGNQPQHF.

Worth noting for this clone: The sample holds other DNA sequences that translate to the same CDR3. The V and J genes are TRBV28 and TRBJ1-1; possibly TRBD1 for D (5 bases). The CDR3 extends over 16 amino acids. CDR1 is MDHEN, CDR2 SYDVKM, per germline. V was trimmed by 0 bases and J by 0 bases, leaving 11 bases between them. This chain's CDR3 is CASSLWGGTVNTEAFF. For the CDR3, the DNA is TGTGCCAGCAGTTTATGGGGGGGGACGGTGAACACTGAAGCTTTCTTT.

The rearrangement uses TRBV10-3 and TRBJ1-2, with TRBD1 matching over 7 bases. The CDR3 consists of 12 residues. The V and J ends lost 8 bases and 4 bases, in that order; junction bases with no gene match: 4. The V gene's germline CDR1 is ENHRY and CDR2 SYGVKD. CDR3 in amino acids: CAIRQGGYGYTF. In nucleotides, the CDR3 is TGTGCCATCCGACAGGGAGGCTATGGCTACACCTTC.

As regards this clone: Other DNA sequences in the same sample also yield this CDR3. The gene calls are TRBV28 and TRBJ1-4; D is ambiguous. This CDR3 has 12 residues. With 2 bases removed from V and 8 bases from J, the gap between germline ends came to 6 bases. From germline, CDR1 is MDHEN and CDR2 SYDVKM. Here the CDR3 reads CASSLTREKLFF. The CDR3 bases are TGTGCCAGCAGTTTAACGCGAGAAAAACTGTTTTTT.

In its sample, this clone was seen a few times. J is TRBJ1-1 and V is TRBV30; the D is unclear. Trimming shortened V by 2 bases and J by 5 bases, and 12 bases separated the two germline ends. Germline lookup yields CDR1 GTSNPN and CDR2 SVGIG (reference sequence). The CDR3 totals 13 residues. The CDR3 protein is CAWSTGYRTEAFF. Here the CDR3 DNA reads TGTGCCTGGAGTACGGGATATAGGACTGAAGCTTTCTTT.

This clone was observed once. The V call is TRBV30, the J call TRBJ2-5; TRBD2 matches 8 bases. Per germline, CDR1 GTSNPN and CDR2 SVGIG (reference sequence). The V gene end was trimmed by 2 bases and the J gene end by 5 bases; junction bases not matched to a gene: 10. The length of the CDR3 is 15 residues. The CDR3 DNA reads as TGTGCCTGGAGTCAATCCGGGAGGGCTGGGGAGACCCAGTACTTC. It encodes CAWSQSGRAGETQYF.

The DNA for the CDR3 is TGTGCCAGCAGACCCCCCGGCGCAGATACGCAGTATTTT. Encoded protein: CASRPPGADTQYF. The V call is TRBV6-5, the J call TRBJ2-3; D gene unclear. V shed 6 bases and J shed 4 bases, with 11 bases lying between them. The CDR3 is made up of 13 amino acids. CDR1 and CDR2 from the germline V gene are MNHEY and SVGAGI.

The chain recombines TRBV2 with TRBJ2-3, with unresolved D. Germline assignment: CDR1 SNHLY and CDR2 FYNNEI. Trimming shortened V by 4 bases and J by 0 bases, and 11 bases separated the two germline ends. This CDR3 is built from 15 residues. The CDR3 here is CASSVIGKSTDTQYF. Written as DNA, the CDR3 is TGTGCCAGCAGTGTGATTGGTAAGAGCACAGATACGCAGTATTTT.

V is TRBV18 and J is TRBJ1-2; D remains unclear. V was cut by 0 bases and J by 4 bases, with 9 bases left in between. Germline lookup yields CDR1 KGHSH and CDR2 LQKENI. The CDR3 is made up of 14 amino acids. The CDR3 region is CASSPPAGIYGYTF. CDR3 nucleotides: TGTGCCAGCTCACCACCGGCGGGGATCTATGGCTACACCTTC.

The gene calls are TRBV6-1 and TRBJ1-2; the D gene is possibly TRBD1 (6 bases). This CDR3 comprises 15 residues. Trimming stripped 5 bases from V and 1 base from J, with 14 bases between. The germline V gene has CDR1 MNHNS and CDR2 SASEGT. The CDR3 region is CASSLRTEVNYGYTF. CDR3 coding DNA: TGTGCCAGCAGTCTAAGGACAGAAGTTAACTATGGCTACACCTTC.

This clone occurred a few times. The chain recombines TRBV29-1 with TRBJ1-1; unclear D gene. Germline V gene lookup returns CDR1 SQVTM and CDR2 ANQGSEA. This CDR3 is built from 14 residues. V was clipped by 7 bases and J by 5 bases, with 20 bases between them. CDR3 protein: CSASGGQAETEAFF. The DNA of the CDR3 is TGCAGCGCCTCGGGTGGTCAGGCAGAGACTGAAGCTTTCTTT.

The gene calls are TRBV5-6 and TRBJ2-5; either TRBD1 or TRBD2 may fit D (6 bases each). The DNA end is more similar to TRBJ2-7, so the J call may be wrong. Germline V gene sequence: CDR1 SGHDT, CDR2 YYEEEE. This CDR3 contains 16 residues. The CDR3 reads CASSLDPRGGRNEQYF. CDR3 DNA: TGTGCCAGCAGCTTAGACCCCAGAGGGGGGCGAAACGAGCAGTACTTC.

The V gene is TRBV11-2, the J gene TRBJ1-1; 8 positions match TRBD1. The germline CDR1 and CDR2 sequences are SGHAT and FQNNGV. This CDR3 is built from 15 residues. V trimming: 1 base; J trimming: 4 bases; junction bases outside the gene matches: 5. As DNA, the CDR3 is TGTGCCAGCAGCTTAGGCCCAGGGGGCGTCACTGAAGCTTTCTTT. It codes for CASSLGPGGVTEAFF.

The chain combines TRBV5-6 with TRBJ1-2, with D unresolved. The CDR3 runs to 14 residues. Looked up from germline, CDR1 is SGHDT and CDR2 is YYEEEE. V lost 4 bases, J lost 7 bases, and 17 bases lay in between. The CDR3 is CASSPMDRTAGYTF. CDR3 in DNA: TGTGCCAGCAGCCCCATGGATAGAACGGCTGGCTACACCTTC.

The chain joins TRBV5-1 to TRBJ1-2; unclear D gene. The CDR3 has 14 residues. The germline V gene has CDR1 SGHRS and CDR2 YFSETQ. Trimming removed 4 bases at V and 2 bases at J, with 12 bases between. The CDR3 here is CASSARTGNYGYTF. The CDR3 nucleotides read TGCGCCAGCAGCGCCAGGACGGGAAACTATGGCTACACCTTC.

The CDR3 region has the DNA TGTGCCAGCTCACCGCTCGACAGTCAGCCAGATACGCAGTATTTT. Translated: CASSPLDSQPDTQYF. The J gene is TRBJ2-3, the V gene TRBV18; possibly TRBD1 for D (5 bases). Trimming cost V 3 bases and J 4 bases, with 14 bases left between them. Germline CDR1 reads KGHSH; CDR2 reads LQKENI. This CDR3 is 15 amino acids long.

J is TRBJ2-1 and V is TRBV7-8; TRBD2 aligns across 8 bases. This CDR3 has 19 residues. Germline CDR1 is SGHVS and CDR2 is FQNEAQ. V gave up 5 bases and J gave up 3 bases; unmatched junction bases: 18. As DNA, the CDR3 is TGTGCCAGCAGCCGTTCAACCAACCGAGGGACTAGACTCTACAATGAGCAGTTCTTC. This codes for CASSRSTNRGTRLYNEQFF.

V and J are TRBV28 and TRBJ2-3; 10 bases match TRBD1. V lost 6 bases, J lost 2 bases, and 8 bases stayed unmatched. The germline V gene encodes CDR1 MDHEN and CDR2 SYDVKM. The CDR3 has 16 amino acids. The DNA for the CDR3 is TGTGCCAGCAGGGGCCGGGACAGGGGAAACACAGATACGCAGTATTTT. This encodes CASRGRDRGNTDTQYF.

This clone was recorded once. The V gene is TRBV11-3, the J gene TRBJ1-4, with TRBD1 as a possible D gene (5 bases). Germline V lookup: CDR1 SGHNT, CDR2 YENEEA. The CDR3 sequence is 11 residues long. The V end lost 6 bases, the J end lost 15 bases, and 14 bases lay between the germline ends. The CDR3 nucleotides are TGTGCCAGCAGTACGAGTGAGGGGATGTTTTTT. The encoded protein is CASSTSEGMFF. The full variable domain, its missing parts supplied by reference TRBV11-3 and TRBJ1-4, is EAGVVQSPRYKIIEKKQPVAFWCNPISGHNTLYWYLQNLGQGPELLIRYENEEAVDDSQLPKDRFSAERLKGVDSTLKIQPAELGDSAVYLCASSTSEGMFFGSGTQLSVL.

The genes are TRBV9 and TRBJ2-1, with 8 bases lining up with TRBD1. The germline V gene has CDR1 SGDLS and CDR2 YYNGEE. Trimming cost V 0 bases and J 8 bases; bases outside gene matches: 7. CDR3 length equals 15 residues. In nucleotides, the CDR3 is TGTGCCAGCAGCGTAGCGCAGGGGGCGCATCATGAGCAGTTCTTC. Amino acid sequence: CASSVAQGAHHEQFF.

CDR3 DNA sequence: TGTGCCATTGGGTGGGGGGGCACAGATACGCAGTATTTT. Protein product: CAIGWGGTDTQYF. This sequence joins TRBV6-1 and TRBJ2-3, with a tentative D call TRBD2 (6 bases). Germline lookup yields CDR1 MNHNS and CDR2 SASEGT. The CDR3 is 13 residues long. Trimming cost V 10 bases and J 1 base, with 12 bases left between them.

V and J are TRBV12-5 and TRBJ2-7, with D maybe TRBD1 (7 bases). V was pared by 1 base and J by 1 base, with 11 bases between. Germline CDR1 and CDR2: LGHNT and FRNRAP. The CDR3 runs 15 residues. The CDR3 nucleotides are TGTGCTAGTGGTTTGGCCCAGGGGGGATCCTACGAGCAGTACTTC. Protein sequence: CASGLAQGGSYEQYF.